The rows below give T cell receptor beta chains drawn from one sample of a study of blood T cell dynamics during melanoma immunotherapy. Generated by immunoSEQ multiplex PCR, the TCRdb table keeps only in-frame clones and is missing some. The table shows 15,000 to 20,000 clones, with about 94% occurring only once. The source material was effector memory CD8+ T cells from blood, sampled from a patient treated with checkpoint blockade. The receptor set was obtained from a human donor with melanoma. Both conserved end residues are part of each CDR3. Each record gives: D gene, J gene, clone size, V gene, CDR3 DNA, CDR3 protein. A D gene is named only where the DNA matches it firmly. For some rows the clone size is stated as once, few or many, or as a class when expanded; others skip it.

-,TRBJ1-4,once,TRBV13,TGTGCCAGCAGCCCAGGGGTTTCTAATGAAAAACTGTTTTTT,CASSPGVSNEKLFF
-,TRBJ2-4,-,TRBV28,TGTGCCAGCTTTAGTATAATGGGCGGGACTCAGAGCATTCAGTACTTC,CASFSIMGGTQSIQYF
TRBD2,TRBJ2-1,-,TRBV7-6,TGTGCCAGCAGCCCCAGCGGGAGGGCAAATGAGCAGTTCTTC,CASSPSGRANEQFF
-,TRBJ1-1,-,TRBV2,TGTGCCAGCAGTGACCCCACCAGACAAGCTGAAGCTTTCTTT,CASSDPTRQAEAFF
-,TRBJ2-2,-,TRBV9,TGTGCCAGCAGCGTAGTGGTCGGGGAGCTGTTTTTT,CASSVVVGELFF
-,TRBJ1-5,-,TRBV27,TGTGCCAGCAGTTTTTCAGGGCCGGTCAATCAGCCCCAGCATTTT,CASSFSGPVNQPQHF
TRBD2,TRBJ2-1,few,TRBV5-8,TGTGCCAGCAGTCAAACGGGACTAGTCTACAATGAGCAGTTCTTC,CASSQTGLVYNEQFF
-,TRBJ2-7,-,TRBV27,TGTGCCAGCAGTCCAGACGACCGAAGCTACGAGCAGTACTTC,CASSPDDRSYEQYF
TRBD1,TRBJ2-7,-,TRBV6-1,TGTGCCAGCAGCCCTACGGGACAGGGGCGTTACGAGCAGTACTTC,CASSPTGQGRYEQYF
-,TRBJ2-1,-,TRBV10-2,TGCGCCAGCAGTGAGTCACGCTACGCTGAGCAGTTCTTC,CASSESRYAEQFF
TRBD2,TRBJ2-5,-,TRBV13,TGTGCCAGCAGCTCCCCAATGGGAGTAGCGGGAGGTGAAGAGACCCAGTACTTC,CASSSPMGVAGGEETQYF
TRBD1,TRBJ1-2,-,TRBV27,TGTGCCAGCAGTTTCCGACAGGGAGGTGGCTACACCTTC,CASSFRQGGGYTF
-,TRBJ2-7,-,TRBV27,TGTGCCAGCAGTACAGGGGGGGGTTACGAGCAGTACTTC,CASSTGGGYEQYF
-,TRBJ1-2,-,TRBV18,TGTGCCAGCTCACCAGGGCGAGGGTCGGACTATGGCTACACCTTC,CASSPGRGSDYGYTF
-,TRBJ1-5,-,TRBV19,TGTGCCAGTAGTATAGATCTAGGGTTTAGCAATCAGCCCCAGCATTTT,CASSIDLGFSNQPQHF
TRBD1,TRBJ2-3,-,TRBV2,TGTGCCAGCAGTCGCAAACGGGACAGGGTAAAGGATACGCAGTATTTT,CASSRKRDRVKDTQYF
-,TRBJ2-2,once,TRBV28,TGTGCCAGCTGGCGTAGCGGAATTACCGGGGAGCTGTTTTTT,CASWRSGITGELFF
-,TRBJ2-7,once,TRBV19,TGTGCCAGTAGTATAGACGGGACGGGAGTCTACGAGCAGTACTTC,CASSIDGTGVYEQYF
-,TRBJ1-1,-,TRBV9,TGTGCCAGCAGCGGAAATTCGTGGACTGAAGCTTTCTTT,CASSGNSWTEAFF
TRBD1,TRBJ2-7,once,TRBV4-1,TGCGCCAGCAGCCCACCGGAACAGGGGCCCTCCTACGAGCAGTACTTC,CASSPPEQGPSYEQYF
-,TRBJ1-1,once,TRBV19,TGTGCCAGTAGTATCAGGGATACGAACACTGAAGCTTTCTTT,CASSIRDTNTEAFF
TRBD1,TRBJ1-1,-,TRBV13,TGTGCCAGCAGTTCAATCAGGACAGGATCTGTGGACACTGAAGCTTTCTTT,CASSSIRTGSVDTEAFF
-,TRBJ1-5,few,TRBV29-1,TGCAGCGCATTAGACAACTCGAATCAGCCCCAGCATTTT,CSALDNSNQPQHF
-,TRBJ2-4,-,TRBV19,TGTGCCAGAAAACGGGGTTCGGGTACGGGAGCAAGAACTGCCAAAAACATTCAGTACTTC,CARKRGSGTGARTAKNIQYF
-,TRBJ2-2,-,TRBV27,TGTGCCAGCAGTTTATGGGCGGGCACCGGGGAGCTGTTTTTT,CASSLWAGTGELFF
TRBD2,TRBJ2-7,-,TRBV6-5,TGTGCCAGCAGTTTCATTAGCGGGAGCTCCTACGAGCAGTACTTC,CASSFISGSSYEQYF
TRBD2,TRBJ2-3,-,TRBV7-9,TGTGCCAGCAGCCTCGGGCGGGAGAGAACAGATACGCAGTATTTT,CASSLGRERTDTQYF
-,TRBJ2-7,-,TRBV9,TGTGCCAGCAGCGGGACACGCGATTACGAGCAGTACTTC,CASSGTRDYEQYF
-,TRBJ1-4,-,TRBV9,TGTGCCAGCAGCCCAGGCGACAGTTTAAGAGAAGAACTGTTTTTT,CASSPGDSLREELFF
-,TRBJ2-3,-,TRBV9,TGTGCCAGCAGCGTAAGTGCGGGCACAGATACGCAGTATTTT,CASSVSAGTDTQYF
-,TRBJ1-2,-,TRBV7-2,TGTGCCAGCAGCTTAGCGGTTAAGGATCTAACGCGTGGCTACACCTTC,CASSLAVKDLTRGYTF
-,TRBJ2-1,few,TRBV29-1,TGCAGCGTTTATCCCGGGACTTCGGACAATGAGCAGTTCTTC,CSVYPGTSDNEQFF
-,TRBJ2-1,-,TRBV27,TGTGCCAGCAGTTTTTCCGGGACCAACGCCTACAATGAGCAGTTCTTC,CASSFSGTNAYNEQFF
-,TRBJ2-1,-,TRBV9,TGTGCCAGCAGCGCCTCGGGGATTCTTAGGAATGAGCAGTTCTTC,CASSASGILRNEQFF
TRBD2,TRBJ2-4,-,TRBV5-4,TGTGCCAGCAGCTTGGGTGCTAGCGGGAGGGCCAAAAACATTCAGTACTTC,CASSLGASGRAKNIQYF